These 31 T cell receptor beta chains were sequenced from one sample in a study of immune characterization of retroperitoneal liposarcoma. TCRdb processed the PCR reads anew with MiXCR; each CDR3 protein has one entry. Among some 3,000 distinct CDR3 sequences listed, 45% were seen once. The sequenced sample was tumor tissue. The receptors here all came from a male donor with retroperitoneal liposarcoma.

This clonotype is labeled medium-sized. The chain recombines TRBV5-6 with TRBJ2-1, with D tentatively TRBD2 (6 bases). Germline-derived CDR1 and CDR2 are SGHDT and YYEEEE. The CDR3 loop spans 17 amino acids. V was clipped by 2 bases and J by 0 bases, with 15 bases between them. For the CDR3, the DNA is TGTGCCAGCAGCTTCATTGGAGGGCTGAGCTCCTACAATGAGCAGTTCTTC. Encoded protein: CASSFIGGLSSYNEQFF.

V usage is TRBV12-3 or TRBV12-4 and J usage is TRBJ1-1, with D uncertain. The CDR3 totals 11 residues. Trimming shortened V by 8 bases and J by 4 bases, and 8 bases separated the two germline ends. The CDR3 reads CASLSPTEAFF. CDR3 nucleotides: TGTGCCAGCCTTTCCCCCACTGAAGCTTTCTTT.

The chain has TRBV6-1 and TRBJ2-1; tentatively, D is TRBD2 (5 bases). The tail of the sequence fits TRBJ2-7 better, so the J call may be wrong. The CDR3 loop spans 16 amino acids. The germline V gene has CDR1 MNHNS and CDR2 SASEGT. The CDR3: CASSPHHSGEAYEQYF. The CDR3, as DNA: TGTGCCAGCAGTCCGCATCATTCCGGGGAAGCCTACGAGCAGTACTTC.

J is TRBJ2-5 and V is TRBV7-3, with 11 bases identical to TRBD2. CDR1 and CDR2 from the germline V gene are SGHTA and FQGTGA. CDR3 size: 16 residues. J was trimmed by 4 bases and V by 5 bases; bases with no gene match: 9. DNA for the CDR3: TGTGCCAGCAGCCGAGGACTAGCGGGCCCGACAGAGACCCAGTACTTC. Protein sequence: CASSRGLAGPTETQYF.

There are a few counts of this clonotype. V usage is TRBV7-2 and J usage is TRBJ2-3; D not certain. From germline, CDR1 is SGHTA and CDR2 FQGNSA. The ends were cut back, 4 bases at V and 2 bases at J, with 4 bases in the middle. This CDR3 contains 12 residues. In DNA, the CDR3 is TGTGCCAGCAGCTCGTACACAGATACGCAGTATTTT. It translates to CASSSYTDTQYF.

This clonotype is deemed medium-sized. This chain connects TRBV6-1 to TRBJ2-1, with TRBD1 matching over 7 bases. The DNA end lines up better with TRBJ2-7; the J call may be wrong. Germline-derived CDR1 and CDR2 are MNHNS and SASEGT. This CDR3 has 12 residues. The CDR3 DNA follows: TGTGCCAGAATCGGACAGGCCAACGAGCAGTACTTC. Protein product: CARIGQANEQYF.

The gene calls are TRBV6-1 and TRBJ2-3; 10 bases are a match to TRBD1. Looked up from germline, CDR1 is MNHNS and CDR2 is SASEGT. With V trimmed by 5 bases and J by 0 bases, 17 bases remained unmatched. The CDR3 is 20 amino acids. The CDR3: CASSSTSGTGAGASTDTQYF. DNA for the CDR3: TGTGCCAGCAGTTCCACGTCAGGGACAGGGGCGGGCGCTAGCACAGATACGCAGTATTTT.

V and J are TRBV27 and TRBJ2-1; TRBD2 aligns across 11 bases. CDR3 size: 13 residues. Germline V CDR1 and CDR2: MNHEY, SMNVEV (reference sequence). The V gene end was trimmed by 9 bases and the J gene end by 15 bases; junction bases not matched to a gene: 13. The CDR3 reads CASTGTSGLLMFF. In DNA, the CDR3 is TGTGCCAGTACCGGGACTAGCGGACTTTTAATGTTCTTC.

The chain joins TRBV27 to TRBJ1-3, with D unresolved. The V gene lost 3 bases and the J gene lost 0 bases, with 9 bases spanning the gap. The CDR3 covers 15 residues. Germline V gene data show CDR1 as MNHEY and CDR2 as SMNVEV (reference sequence). The CDR3 DNA reads TGTGCCAGCAGTTTGAGCGGCAGCTCTGGAAACACCATATATTTT. Translation: CASSLSGSSGNTIYF.

The V gene is TRBV25-1, the J gene TRBJ2-2; 7 bases are shared with TRBD1. The CDR3 length is 17 residues. Germline lookup yields CDR1 MGHDK and CDR2 SYGVNS. V was pared by 1 base and J by 0 bases, with 5 bases of the junction left unmatched. The CDR3 sequence is CASSEFVGGTNTGELFF. The CDR3 nucleotides read TGTGCCAGCAGTGAATTCGTAGGGGGCACGAACACCGGGGAGCTGTTTTTT.

J is TRBJ2-3 and V is TRBV6-4; 7 bases agree with TRBD2. The CDR3 runs to 14 residues. CDR1 MRHNA and CDR2 SNTAGT come from the germline V gene. V shed 3 bases, J shed 5 bases, and the junction held 5 bases outside the gene matches. The chain's CDR3 is CASSDAGDQDTQYF. CDR3 in DNA: TGTGCCAGCAGTGATGCGGGAGACCAAGATACGCAGTATTTT.

Sample share makes this clonotype medium-sized. The chain is built from TRBV6-1 and TRBJ2-7, with TRBD1 identical over 7 bases. V shed 3 bases and J 3 bases; nucleotides not matched to a gene: 8. The germline CDR1 and CDR2 sequences are MNHNS and SASEGT. CDR3 size: 15 residues. Here the CDR3 reads CASSESTGVGYEQYF. The CDR3 DNA reads TGTGCCAGCAGTGAGAGTACAGGGGTCGGCTACGAGCAGTACTTC.

This chain links TRBV4-1 with TRBJ2-1; D not resolved. Near its end, the DNA agrees better with TRBJ2-7, so the J call may be wrong. The CDR3 has 16 amino acids. Germline lookup yields CDR1 MGHRA and CDR2 YSYEKL. The CDR3 loop reads CASSQVDLISYNEQYF. Here the CDR3 DNA reads TGCGCCAGCAGCCAAGTTGATCTAATCTCCTACAATGAGCAGTACTTC.

In its sample, this clonotype was seen a few times. The rearrangement joins TRBV6-1 to TRBJ2-1, with TRBD2 matching over 9 bases. Trimming took 8 bases from V and 0 from J; bases not matched to a gene: 5. CDR1 and CDR2 (germline): MNHNS, SASEGT. This CDR3 has 15 amino acids. Written as DNA, the CDR3 is TGTGCCAGCCGACTAGCGGAAAGCTCCTACAATGAGCAGTTCTTC. The encoded protein is CASRLAESSYNEQFF.

V and J are TRBV7-6 and TRBJ2-1; D is perhaps TRBD1 (6 bases). The CDR3 has 13 residues. Germline-derived CDR1 and CDR2 are SGHVS and FNYEAQ. V lost 1 base and J 9 bases, leaving 10 bases between the germline ends. The DNA for the CDR3 is TGTGCCAGCAGCTTAGTCAGGGGCGGTGAGCAGTTCTTC. This gives the protein CASSLVRGGEQFF. The variable domain in full, completed from reference TRBV7-6 and TRBJ2-1, reads GAGVSQSPRYKVTKRGQDVALRCDPISGHVSLYWYRQALGQGPEFLTYFNYEAQQDKSGLPNDRFSAERPEGSISTLTIQRTEQRDSAMYRCASSLVRGGEQFFGPGTRLTVL.

The V gene is TRBV28, the J gene TRBJ2-2; TRBD1 matches at 9 bases. The CDR3 extends over 16 amino acids. Germline V gene lookup returns CDR1 MDHEN and CDR2 SYDVKM. The trim removed 6 bases at V and 5 bases at J, leaving 10 bases unmatched. The CDR3 region is CASRVTGTGRTGELFF. The CDR3 DNA follows: TGTGCCAGCAGAGTTACCGGGACAGGGAGAACCGGGGAGCTGTTTTTT.

The V gene is TRBV7-2, the J gene TRBJ2-3; no clear D gene. The DNA matches TRBJ2-7 better at its end, which makes the J call doubtful. The CDR3 extends over 13 amino acids. Looked up from germline, CDR1 is SGHTA and CDR2 is FQGNSA. This CDR3 is CASSSYVENEQYF. The CDR3, as DNA: TGTGCCAGCAGCTCGTATGTCGAGAATGAGCAGTACTTC.

The chain is built from TRBV12-3 or TRBV12-4 and TRBJ2-3; D perhaps matches TRBD1 (6 bases). CDR3 length: 17 residues. Trimming pared 6 bases from V and 1 base from J, leaving 20 bases between. Written as DNA, the CDR3 is TGTGCCAGCAGCAAAACACCACAGGGAACTCGCACAGATACGCAGTATTTT. It yields the protein CASSKTPQGTRTDTQYF.

A note on this clonotype: This may be a read error, as it is one base from a much larger clone. As the CDR3 is not closed by the conserved phenylalanine or tryptophan, this likely results from a read error. This chain's CDR3 is CASSLEGADPHNEQFS. CDR3 in DNA: TGTGCCAGCAGCTTAGAGGGTGCAGATCCGCACAATGAGCAGTTCTCC. The V call is TRBV7-8, the J call TRBJ2-1; D gene ambiguous. The germline V gene has CDR1 SGHVS and CDR2 FQNEAQ. The CDR3 has 16 amino acids. Trimming took off 1 base at V and 5 bases at J, with 15 bases between the two ends.

The chain links TRBV6-6 to TRBJ2-1; 9 nucleotides agree with TRBD1. Near its end, the DNA agrees better with TRBJ2-5, so the J call may be wrong. Germline CDR1 is MNHNY and CDR2 is SVGAGI (reference sequence). This CDR3 is built from 15 residues. CDR3 residues: CASRNPDRGRETQYF. The CDR3 DNA follows: TGTGCCAGCAGGAATCCGGACAGGGGTCGGGAGACCCAGTACTTC.

The chain uses TRBV6-1 and TRBJ2-1, with TRBD2 identical over 11 bases. The CDR3 has 15 amino acids. Germline loops: CDR1 MNHNS, CDR2 SASEGT. Germline trimming cut 4 bases from V and 10 bases from J; bases unmatched to any gene: 9. The chain's CDR3 is CASSVTSGSLYEQFF. The CDR3 region has the DNA TGTGCCAGCAGTGTAACTAGCGGGAGTCTCTACGAGCAGTTCTTC.

This clonotype appeared a few times. The chain uses TRBV11-3 and TRBJ2-1, with D possibly being TRBD1 or TRBD2 (5 bases each). CDR3 length: 15 amino acids. V was trimmed by 1 base and J by 5 bases, leaving 12 bases between them. Germline assignment: CDR1 SGHNT and CDR2 YENEEA. CDR3 residues: CASSLVGLGDNEQFF. CDR3 sequence (DNA): TGTGCCAGCAGCTTAGTTGGGCTGGGGGACAATGAGCAGTTCTTC.

This chain connects TRBV6-1 to TRBJ2-5; the D gene could be TRBD1 or TRBD2 (5 bases each). The better agreement between TRBJ2-1 and the DNA end casts doubt on the J call. This CDR3 is built from 14 residues. Germline V lookup: CDR1 MNHNS, CDR2 SASEGT. Here the CDR3 DNA reads TGTGCCAGCAGTGTCAGTAGGGGAGCGGAGACCCAGTTCTTC. Amino acid sequence: CASSVSRGAETQFF.

The rearrangement uses TRBV7-2 and TRBJ2-7; maybe TRBD1 (6 bases). CDR1 is SGHTA, CDR2 FQGNSA, per germline. The V end lost 2 bases, the J end lost 6 bases, and 14 bases lay between the germline ends. The CDR3 length is 14 residues. The CDR3 DNA reads as TGTGCCAGCAGCTTAACCACACAGGGTCTCGAGCAGTACTTC. Translated: CASSLTTQGLEQYF.

The chain links TRBV7-6 to TRBJ2-1; D could derive from TRBD1 or TRBD2 (5 bases each). The end of the DNA fits TRBJ2-5 better, so the J call may be wrong. Germline-derived CDR1 and CDR2 are SGHVS and FNYEAQ. The CDR3 is 14 amino acids. The CDR3 bases are TGTGCCAGCAGCTTACCCAGGGACCGAGAGACCCAGTACTTC. It specifies CASSLPRDRETQYF.

In its sample, this clonotype was seen a few times. V usage is TRBV6-1 and J usage is TRBJ2-3; 8 positions match TRBD2. The CDR3 contains 15 residues. J gave up 2 bases and V 6 bases, and 7 bases lay outside the gene matches. Germline lookup yields CDR1 MNHNS and CDR2 SASEGT. CDR3 in DNA: TGTGCCAGCAGGGGTGGAGCGGGAGCCACAGATACGCAGTATTTT. Protein: CASRGGAGATDTQYF.

This clonotype came up a few times. The rearrangement links TRBV6-1 to TRBJ2-3, with D possibly TRBD2 on 6 matching bases. Germline CDR1 MNHNS, CDR2 SASEGT. The V gene lost 4 bases and the J gene lost 0 bases, with 14 bases spanning the gap. The CDR3 is 16 residues long. Here the CDR3 reads CASSVSSGSSTDTQYF. The CDR3 nucleotides read TGTGCCAGCAGTGTATCGAGCGGGTCTAGCACAGATACGCAGTATTTT.

The J gene is TRBJ2-5, the V gene TRBV5-6, with D perhaps TRBD1 (6 bases). CDR1 SGHDT and CDR2 YYEEEE come from the germline V gene. V was pared by 0 bases and J by 2 bases, with 14 bases between. This CDR3 region has 16 residues. CDR3 nucleotides: TGTGCCAGCAGCTTGGCCGCCGGGACACGACAAGAGACCCAGTACTTC. Amino acids: CASSLAAGTRQETQYF.

The V gene is TRBV6-1, the J gene TRBJ2-1, with no clear D. This CDR3 contains 11 residues. V lost 8 bases and J 10 bases, leaving 12 bases between the germline ends. Germline-derived CDR1 and CDR2 are MNHNS and SASEGT. The CDR3 region is CASGQTYEQFF. The CDR3 DNA reads TGTGCCAGCGGGCAGACCTACGAGCAGTTCTTC.

This chain connects TRBV6-1 to TRBJ1-1, with D hard to call. V was pared by 3 bases and J by 5 bases, with 10 bases between. Germline lookup yields CDR1 MNHNS and CDR2 SASEGT. This CDR3 has 13 residues. DNA of the CDR3: TGTGCCAGCAGTGAGGCTGCAGTGACTGAAGCTTTCTTT. This gives the protein CASSEAAVTEAFF.

The chain recombines TRBV6-5 with TRBJ2-5, with TRBD2 matching over 7 bases. The length of the CDR3 is 15 residues. CDR1 and CDR2 from the germline V gene are MNHEY and SVGAGI. Losses at the gene ends were 9 bases for V and 3 bases for J; bases not matched to a gene: 13. The CDR3 protein is CASSRERFNKETQYF. The CDR3 coding sequence is TGTGCCAGTTCGCGGGAGCGGTTTAACAAAGAGACCCAGTACTTC.